The count of the clone carrying this TCR beta chain is one. The repertoire was sequenced with immunoSEQ multiplex PCR; TCRdb's copy has only in-frame clones and lacks some. The sample contains about 350,000 clones, around 89% of which appear only once. The data stem from a study of Ad26.COV2.S vaccination and SARS-CoV-2 variants. Treatment specified: roughly 19 received Ad26.COV2.S at low or high dose, single or two shots; several received placebo; per-sample allocation not given. Sampling took place 63 days after the first vaccine or placebo injection. This CDR3 is 12 amino acids long. V shed 11 bases and J 2 bases; nucleotides not matched to a gene: 4. The germline CDR1 and CDR2 sequences are LNHDA and SQIVND (reference sequence).

The rearrangement uses TRBV19 and TRBJ1-2; TRBD1 matches 8 bases. The receptor was isolated from a person between 18 and 59 years old who received the Ad26.COV2.S COVID-19 vaccine or a placebo. The sample was peripheral blood, taken in a trial of Ad26.COV2.S vaccine versus placebo. The CDR3 is CAGWTGNYGYTF. In nucleotides, the CDR3 is TGTGCCGGTTGGACAGGGAACTATGGCTACACCTTC. The full variable domain, with the rest looked up from reference TRBV19 and TRBJ1-2, is DGGITQSPKYLFRKEGQNVTLSCEQNLNHDAMYWYRQDPGQGLRLIYYSQIVNDFQKGDIAEGYSVSREKKESFPLTVTSAQKNPTAFYLCAGWTGNYGYTFGSGTRLTVV.